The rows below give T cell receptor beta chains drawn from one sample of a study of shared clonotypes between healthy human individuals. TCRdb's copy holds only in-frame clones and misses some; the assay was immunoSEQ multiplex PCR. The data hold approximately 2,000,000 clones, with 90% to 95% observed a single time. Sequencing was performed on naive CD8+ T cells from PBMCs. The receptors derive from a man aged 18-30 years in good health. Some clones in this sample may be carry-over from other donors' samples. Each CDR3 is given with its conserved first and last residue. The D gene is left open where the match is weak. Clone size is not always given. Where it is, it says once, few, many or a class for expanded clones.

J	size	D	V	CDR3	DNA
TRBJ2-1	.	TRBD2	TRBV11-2	CASSLIAGRYNEQFF	TGTGCCAGCAGCCTTATAGCGGGAAGGTACAATGAGCAGTTCTTC
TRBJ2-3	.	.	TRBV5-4	CASSTGTRMEYF	TGTGCCAGCAGCACGGGGACGCGAATGGAGTATTTT
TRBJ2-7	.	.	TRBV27	CASSSGVPYEQYF	TGTGCCAGCAGTTCTGGAGTCCCATACGAGCAGTACTTC
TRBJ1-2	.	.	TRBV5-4	CASSRPETGAAGGYTF	TGTGCCAGCAGCCGGCCGGAGACGGGTGCCGCGGGTGGCTACACCTTC
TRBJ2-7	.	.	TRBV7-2	CASSLVTDAYEQYF	TGTGCCAGCAGCTTAGTCACAGACGCCTACGAGCAGTACTTC
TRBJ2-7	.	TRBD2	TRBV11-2	CASSLAPRGSLSYEQYF	TGTGCCAGCAGCTTAGCCCCCCGCGGGAGTCTCTCCTACGAGCAGTACTTC
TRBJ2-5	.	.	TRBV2	CASTPPGLRETQYF	TGTGCCAGCACCCCCCCGGGACTTCGGGAGACCCAGTACTTC
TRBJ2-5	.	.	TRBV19	CASSMPGEVETQYF	TGTGCCAGTAGTATGCCAGGGGAGGTTGAGACCCAGTACTTC
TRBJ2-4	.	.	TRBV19	CASSILGSPENIQYF	TGTGCCAGTAGTATATTAGGTAGTCCCGAAAACATTCAGTACTTC
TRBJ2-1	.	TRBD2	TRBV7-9	CASSLVAGARGEQFF	TGTGCCAGCAGCTTAGTAGCGGGGGCTAGAGGTGAGCAGTTCTTC
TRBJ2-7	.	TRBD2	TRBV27	CASSAGTSGSYEQYF	TGTGCCAGCAGTGCCGGGACTAGCGGGAGCTACGAGCAGTACTTC
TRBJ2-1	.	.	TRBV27	CASSFRDEQFF	TGTGCCAGCAGTTTTCGGGATGAGCAGTTCTTC
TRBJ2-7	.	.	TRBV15	CATSRDRPAGREQYF	TGTGCCACCAGCAGGGATCGTCCCGCCGGCCGGGAGCAGTACTTC
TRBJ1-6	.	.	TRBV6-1	CASSEPRHNSGPLHF	TGTGCCAGCAGTGAACCAAGGCATAATTCAGGCCCCCTCCACTTT
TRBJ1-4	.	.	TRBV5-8	CASSLEAGFATNEKLFF	TGTGCCAGCAGCTTGGAGGCAGGCTTTGCAACTAATGAAAAACTGTTTTTT
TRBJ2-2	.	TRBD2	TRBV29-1	CSVEPGLAGATGELFF	TGCAGCGTTGAACCCGGACTAGCGGGGGCCACCGGGGAGCTGTTTTTT
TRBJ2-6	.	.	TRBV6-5	CASSSPPAGANVLTF	TGTGCCAGCAGCTCTCCCCCCGCTGGGGCCAACGTCCTGACTTTC
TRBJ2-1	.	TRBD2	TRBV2	CASSEAGLAVHNEQFF	TGTGCCAGCAGTGAAGCGGGACTAGCGGTACACAATGAGCAGTTCTTC
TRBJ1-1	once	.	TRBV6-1	CASGYGGYTEAFF	TGTGCCAGCGGATACGGGGGTTACACTGAAGCTTTCTTT
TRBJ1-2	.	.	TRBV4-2	CASSRGGTESLLDYGYTF	TGTGCCAGCAGCCGCGGAGGGACCGAGAGTCTATTAGACTATGGCTACACCTTC
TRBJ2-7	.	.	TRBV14	CASSQPRWHEQYF	TGTGCCAGCAGCCAACCAAGGTGGCACGAGCAGTACTTC
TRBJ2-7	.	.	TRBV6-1	CASSEVAYEQYF	TGTGCCAGCAGTGAGGTAGCCTACGAGCAGTACTTC
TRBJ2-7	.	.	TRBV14	CASSQTARQVSTYEQYF	TGTGCCAGCAGCCAGACGGCGCGACAGGTCTCCACCTACGAGCAGTACTTC
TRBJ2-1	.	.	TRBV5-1	CASSLTRGSSSYNEQFF	TGCGCCAGCAGCCTAACCAGGGGCTCTAGCTCCTACAATGAGCAGTTCTTC
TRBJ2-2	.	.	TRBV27	CASSKFVGELFF	TGTGCCAGCAGTAAATTCGTCGGGGAGCTGTTTTTT
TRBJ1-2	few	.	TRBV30	CAWSVPWDYGYTF	TGTGCCTGGAGTGTCCCCTGGGACTATGGCTACACCTTC
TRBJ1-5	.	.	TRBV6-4	CASSEWGQPQHF	TGTGCCAGCAGTGAATGGGGCCAGCCCCAGCATTTT
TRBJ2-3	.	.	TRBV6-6	CASSFTGTDTQYF	TGTGCCAGCAGTTTTACAGGGACAGATACGCAGTATTTT
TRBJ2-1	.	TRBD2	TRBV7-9	CASSQSGMGEQFF	TGTGCCAGCAGCCAGAGCGGGATGGGTGAGCAGTTCTTC
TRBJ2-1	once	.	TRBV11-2	CASSISPRDSYNEQFF	TGTGCCAGCAGCATAAGCCCTAGGGATTCCTACAATGAGCAGTTCTTC
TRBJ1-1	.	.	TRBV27	CASSFQTGTLIEAFF	TGTGCCAGCAGTTTTCAAACAGGGACCCTTATTGAAGCTTTCTTT
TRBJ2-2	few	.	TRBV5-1	CASSWGNTGELFF	TGCGCCAGCAGCTGGGGGAACACCGGGGAGCTGTTTTTT
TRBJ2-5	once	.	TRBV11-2	CASSLSPLRQQYF	TGTGCCAGCAGCTTATCTCCCCTCCGTCAGCAGTACTTC
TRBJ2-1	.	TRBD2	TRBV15	CATSTKGRIRTSGGYNEQFF	TGTGCCACCAGCACCAAGGGTAGAATTCGGACTAGCGGGGGCTACAATGAGCAGTTCTTC
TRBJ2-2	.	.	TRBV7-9	CASSLSVTDGELFF	TGTGCCAGCAGCTTAAGCGTTACGGACGGGGAGCTGTTTTTT
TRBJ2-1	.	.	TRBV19	CASSIKLEGYNEQFF	TGTGCCAGTAGTATAAAACTGGAGGGGTACAATGAGCAGTTCTTC
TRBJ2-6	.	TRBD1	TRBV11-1	CASSPRTGPAYSGANVLTF	TGTGCCAGCAGCCCCAGGACAGGGCCCGCCTACTCTGGGGCCAACGTCCTGACTTTC
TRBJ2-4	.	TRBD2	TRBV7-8	CASSSGAGGLAGGKNIQYF	TGTGCCAGCAGTTCCGGGGCCGGGGGACTAGCGGGAGGGAAAAACATTCAGTACTTC
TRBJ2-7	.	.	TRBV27	CASSLLNSYEQYF	TGTGCCAGCAGTTTGCTCAACTCCTACGAGCAGTACTTC
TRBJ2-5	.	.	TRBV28	CASSGGWYQETQYF	TGTGCCAGCAGTGGAGGATGGTACCAAGAGACCCAGTACTTC
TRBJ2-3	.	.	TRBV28	CASSLRSPRPDTQYF	TGTGCCAGCAGTTTGCGGTCACCACGCCCAGATACGCAGTATTTT
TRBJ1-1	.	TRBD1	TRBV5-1	CASNPPGTGEQAFF	TGCGCCAGCAATCCGCCAGGGACAGGCGAACAAGCTTTCTTT
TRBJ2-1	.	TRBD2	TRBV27	CASSFSGIPLGDEQFF	TGTGCCAGCAGTTTTAGCGGGATACCCCTTGGGGATGAGCAGTTCTTC
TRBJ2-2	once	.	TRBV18	CASSPPGARTGELFF	TGTGCCAGCTCACCTCCGGGGGCGCGCACCGGGGAGCTGTTTTTT